These 25 T cell receptor beta chains came from one sample sequenced in a study of T cell repertoires in cytomegalovirus infection. Antigens for these TCRs are unknown. TCRdb reprocessed the reads with MiXCR, giving one entry per CDR3 protein. The sample holds 70,000 to 95,000 distinct CDR3 sequences, over 25% seen once. The sequences come from CD8+ T cells from cultured PBMCs, collected from culture after CMV antigen stimulation. These receptors all come from a human donor in good health (CMV status not recorded). Some clones in this sample may be carry-over from other donors' samples.

V gene TRBV7-3 combines with J gene TRBJ2-7, with D possibly matching TRBD2 (5 bases). This CDR3 comprises 13 residues. V was pared by 1 base and J by 6 bases, with 10 bases between. Germline CDR1 and CDR2: SGHTA and FQGTGA. The CDR3 region has the DNA TGTGCCAGCAGCTTAAATCTAGCCAGCGAGCAGTACTTC. This sequence encodes CASSLNLASEQYF.

V and J are TRBV9 and TRBJ2-5; D perhaps matches TRBD1 (6 bases). Trimming removed 4 bases from V and 1 base from J, with 17 bases in between. This CDR3 spans 16 amino acids. Germline CDR1 is SGDLS and CDR2 is YYNGEE. DNA of the CDR3: TGTGCCAGCAGCCCATCACCCGGGACAACCCAAGAGACCCAGTACTTC. Residues: CASSPSPGTTQETQYF.

This clonotype was counted between two and nine times. This clone may be a read error of a much larger clone one base away. This sequence joins TRBV7-8 and TRBJ2-7; TRBD1 matches at 7 bases. This CDR3 contains 13 residues. Per the germline V gene, CDR1 is SGHVS and CDR2 is FQNEAQ. V was pared by 5 bases and J by 3 bases, with 4 bases of the junction left unmatched. CDR3 bases: TGTGCCAGCAGCCCCTGGGACAGCTACGAGCAGTACTTC. Translating gives CASSPWDSYEQYF. The variable domain in full, completed from reference TRBV7-8 and TRBJ2-7, reads GAGVSQSPRYKVAKRGQDVALRCDPISGHVSLFWYQQALGQGPEFLTYFQNEAQLDKSGLPSDRFFAERPEGSVSTLKIQRTQQEDSAVYLCASSPWDSYEQYFGPGTRLTVT.

V usage is TRBV28 and J usage is TRBJ1-1, with 11 bases that match TRBD1. V lost 5 bases, J lost 4 bases, and 12 bases stayed unmatched. The germline V gene has CDR1 MDHEN and CDR2 SYDVKM. The CDR3 loop spans 17 amino acids. The CDR3 sequence is CASSRDGTGGSRTEAFF. The CDR3 DNA reads as TGTGCCAGCAGTAGAGACGGGACAGGGGGAAGTCGCACTGAAGCTTTCTTT.

The sample holds a few counts of this clonotype. V is TRBV29-1 and J is TRBJ1-2; D unclear. The germline CDR1 and CDR2 sequences are SQVTM and ANQGSEA. Trimming took off 6 bases at V and 8 bases at J, with 16 bases between the two ends. CDR3 length equals 12 residues. CDR3 bases: TGCAGCGTCGCCGACGTCCAAGTAGGCTACACCTTC. Its translation: CSVADVQVGYTF.

The chain joins TRBV28 to TRBJ2-1, with D uncertain. Germline assignment: CDR1 MDHEN and CDR2 SYDVKM. Trimming removed 9 bases at V and 3 bases at J, with 12 bases between. The length of the CDR3 is 13 residues. The CDR3: CASKDGDYNEQFF. For the CDR3, the DNA is TGTGCCAGTAAGGATGGGGACTACAATGAGCAGTTCTTC.

This clonotype was picked up many times. The V and J genes are TRBV7-8 and TRBJ1-3; TRBD1 might be the D (5 bases). The CDR3 is 19 amino acids. CDR1 and CDR2 from the germline V gene are SGHVS and FQNEAQ. The V gene lost 5 bases and the J gene lost 2 bases, with 25 bases spanning the gap. CDR3 amino acids: CASSPSRMGDRAAGNTIYF. In DNA form, the CDR3 reads TGTGCCAGCAGCCCGAGTAGAATGGGGGACCGGGCGGCTGGAAACACCATATATTTT.

This clonotype was seen many times. The genes are TRBV7-2 and TRBJ1-6; D not resolved. Germline lookup yields CDR1 SGHTA and CDR2 FQGNSA. V was clipped by 1 base and J by 5 bases, with 12 bases between them. The CDR3 has 16 amino acids. CDR3 in DNA: TGTGCCAGCAGCTTAGTCTTTGTCGGAAATAATTCACCCCTCCACTTT. Its protein is CASSLVFVGNNSPLHF.

This clonotype was detected only a few times. V gene TRBV4-2 combines with J gene TRBJ2-1; 12 nucleotides align to TRBD2. The ends lost 1 base at V and 10 bases at J; junction bases unmatched: 2. CDR1 is LGHNA and CDR2 is YNFKEQ in the germline V gene. This CDR3 has 14 amino acids. The CDR3 coding sequence is TGTGCCAGCAGCCAAGGGACTAGCGGGGTGGAGCAGTTCTTC. Translated, it gives CASSQGTSGVEQFF.

This chain uses TRBV7-9 with TRBJ2-3, with D perhaps TRBD1 or TRBD2 (5 bases each). The germline CDR1 and CDR2 sequences are SEHNR and FQNEAQ (reference sequence). Trimming left V 4 bases short and J 2 bases short, with 13 bases between. The CDR3 runs 15 residues. The CDR3 region is CASSSRDVYTDTQYF. The CDR3 DNA follows: TGTGCCAGCAGCTCCAGGGACGTCTACACAGATACGCAGTATTTT.

This rearrangement joins TRBV20-1 to TRBJ2-5, with 7 bases lining up with TRBD2. The germline V gene has CDR1 DFQATT and CDR2 SNEGSKA (reference sequence). Losses at the gene ends were 5 bases for V and 2 bases for J; bases not matched to a gene: 11. This CDR3 is 15 amino acids long. For the CDR3, the DNA is TGCAGTGCTGAACCGCCGAGCGGGGATCAAGAGACCCAGTACTTC. Translating it yields CSAEPPSGDQETQYF.

Concerning this clonotype: This may arise from a read error, as a much more abundant clone is one base away. The rearrangement uses TRBV5-4 and TRBJ1-2, with 7 bases identical to TRBD1. Germline CDR1 is SGHNT and CDR2 is YYREEE (reference sequence). V dropped 0 bases and J dropped 8; count of bases not matched to a gene: 10. The CDR3 spans 15 residues. CDR3 in amino acids: CASSLVGTVKRGYTF. The CDR3 DNA reads TGTGCCAGCAGCTTGGTCGGGACAGTAAAGAGGGGCTACACCTTC.

This clonotype was counted between two and nine times. V is TRBV12-3 or TRBV12-4 and J is TRBJ2-2; D is unclear. CDR3 size: 12 residues. V was trimmed by 8 bases and J by 2 bases, leaving 6 bases between them. CDR3: CASDANTGELFF. The CDR3 DNA reads TGTGCCAGCGACGCTAACACCGGGGAGCTGTTTTTT.

The rearrangement joins TRBV9 to TRBJ2-3; D is undetermined. Germline lookup yields CDR1 SGDLS and CDR2 YYNGEE. Trimming stripped 4 bases from V and 2 bases from J, with 14 bases between. The CDR3 is made up of 15 amino acids. CDR3 region: CASSPRVSSTDTQYF. DNA of the CDR3: TGTGCCAGCAGCCCTCGGGTTAGCTCCACAGATACGCAGTATTTT.

The CDR3 coding sequence is TGTGCCAGCAGTTTAAGGGCAGAGAATAATTCACCCCTCCACTTT. Translated: CASSLRAENNSPLHF. This chain joins TRBV28 and TRBJ1-6, with D uncertain. The ends were cut back, 2 bases at V and 5 bases at J, with 10 bases in the middle. The CDR3 has 15 residues. Germline CDR1 is MDHEN and CDR2 is SYDVKM. Full variable domain (rest looked up from reference TRBV28 and TRBJ1-6): DVKVTQSSRYLVKRTGEKVFLECVQDMDHENMFWYRQDPGLGLRLIYFSYDVKMKEKGDIPEGYSVSREKKERFSLILESASTNQTSMYLCASSLRAENNSPLHFGNGTRLTVT.

The CDR3 DNA is TGTGCCAGCAGTCTTCTACGGGCAGGGTCCTCTTCACCCCTCCACTTT. Its translation: CASSLLRAGSSSPLHF. This chain links TRBV28 with TRBJ1-6, with D possibly TRBD1 on 5 matching bases. CDR3 length: 16 amino acids. The V end was cut by 5 bases, the J end by 9 bases, with 20 bases between. CDR1 MDHEN and CDR2 SYDVKM come from the germline V gene.

The chain links TRBV7-2 to TRBJ2-7, with D tentatively TRBD2 (5 bases). The CDR3 sequence is 13 residues long. V dropped 5 bases and J dropped 3 bases, with 11 bases sitting between them. Germline V CDR1 and CDR2: SGHTA, FQGNSA. CDR3 bases: TGTGCCAGCAGCATAGGACTCGACTACGAGCAGTACTTC. As protein: CASSIGLDYEQYF.

This clonotype was seen only a few times. V is TRBV15 and J is TRBJ2-1, with 10 bases identical to TRBD1. The CDR3 runs 16 residues. Germline V gives CDR1 LNHNV, CDR2 YYDKDF (reference sequence). V shed 4 bases and J 3 bases; nucleotides not matched to a gene: 6. This CDR3 reads CATSTTGQGVYNEQFF. CDR3 bases: TGTGCCACCAGCACCACCGGACAGGGGGTCTACAATGAGCAGTTCTTC.

The chain uses TRBV28 and TRBJ2-7; no firm D call. The V gene's germline CDR1 is MDHEN and CDR2 SYDVKM. The CDR3 covers 12 residues. Trimming took 11 bases from V and 0 from J, leaving 11 bases between them. The CDR3 sequence: CAARDNSYEQYF. For the CDR3, the DNA is TGTGCCGCCCGTGACAACTCCTACGAGCAGTACTTC.

CDR3 protein: CANRVGDTQYF. DNA for the CDR3: TGTGCCAACAGGGTCGGGGATACGCAGTATTTT. V and J are TRBV2 and TRBJ2-3; tentatively, D is TRBD1 (6 bases). CDR1 is SNHLY and CDR2 is FYNNEI in the germline V gene. CDR3 length: 11 amino acids. Between the trimmed V and J ends, which lost 10 bases and 6 bases, there was a span of 11 bases.

This clonotype was seen a handful of times. The CDR3 region has the DNA TGTGCCAGCAGCTTATATGGGGTGGGGGGGAACACTGAAGCTTTCTTT. It specifies CASSLYGVGGNTEAFF. The chain recombines TRBV7-2 with TRBJ1-1; D is possibly TRBD1 (5 bases). The CDR3 runs to 16 residues. Germline lookup yields CDR1 SGHTA and CDR2 FQGNSA. V gave up 2 bases and J gave up 1 base, with 14 bases separating them. The full variable domain, its missing parts supplied by reference TRBV7-2 and TRBJ1-1, is GAGVSQSPSNKVTEKGKDVELRCDPISGHTALYWYRQSLGQGLEFLIYFQGNSAPDKSGLPSDRFSAERTGGSVSTLTIQRTQQEDSAVYLCASSLYGVGGNTEAFFGQGTRLTVV.

This sequence joins TRBV12-3 or TRBV12-4 and TRBJ2-1; D unclear. The CDR3 has 15 residues. V lost 6 bases and J 6 bases, leaving 18 bases between the germline ends. The chain's CDR3 is CASRKTGPPGNEQFF. The CDR3, as DNA: TGTGCCAGCAGGAAGACTGGGCCTCCAGGCAATGAGCAGTTCTTC.

This chain links TRBV6-1 with TRBJ2-5; perhaps TRBD2 as D (5 bases). The CDR3 runs to 14 residues. Germline CDR1 is MNHNS and CDR2 is SASEGT. The ends were cut back, 1 base at V and 1 base at J, with 7 bases in the middle. The CDR3 spells CASSEGRIQETQYF. DNA of the CDR3: TGTGCCAGCAGTGAAGGGAGGATCCAAGAGACCCAGTACTTC.

A few counts support this clonotype. This chain links TRBV2 with TRBJ2-4, with TRBD1 matching 7 bases. Trimming took 7 bases from V and 8 from J; bases not matched to a gene: 8. This CDR3 contains 13 residues. Germline CDR1 is SNHLY and CDR2 is FYNNEI. The CDR3 reads CASKGTGADIQYF. CDR3 nucleotide sequence: TGTGCCAGCAAGGGAACAGGGGCGGACATTCAGTACTTC. Full variable domain (missing parts from reference TRBV2 and TRBJ2-4): EPEVTQTPSHQVTQMGQEVILRCVPISNHLYFYWYRQILGQKVEFLVSFYNNEISEKSEIFDDQFSVERPDGSNFTLKIRSTKLEDSAMYFCASKGTGADIQYFGAGTRLSVL.

In this sample, this clonotype turned up a few times. The chain recombines TRBV7-9 with TRBJ1-1, with TRBD1 identical over 9 bases. The CDR3 loop spans 15 amino acids. CDR1 is SEHNR, CDR2 FQNEAQ, per germline (reference sequence). V lost 6 bases to trimming and J lost 1 base; unmatched junction nucleotides: 6. The CDR3 DNA reads as TGTGCCAGCAGTCGGACAGGGGCTAGGAACACTGAAGCTTTCTTT. It codes for CASSRTGARNTEAFF.